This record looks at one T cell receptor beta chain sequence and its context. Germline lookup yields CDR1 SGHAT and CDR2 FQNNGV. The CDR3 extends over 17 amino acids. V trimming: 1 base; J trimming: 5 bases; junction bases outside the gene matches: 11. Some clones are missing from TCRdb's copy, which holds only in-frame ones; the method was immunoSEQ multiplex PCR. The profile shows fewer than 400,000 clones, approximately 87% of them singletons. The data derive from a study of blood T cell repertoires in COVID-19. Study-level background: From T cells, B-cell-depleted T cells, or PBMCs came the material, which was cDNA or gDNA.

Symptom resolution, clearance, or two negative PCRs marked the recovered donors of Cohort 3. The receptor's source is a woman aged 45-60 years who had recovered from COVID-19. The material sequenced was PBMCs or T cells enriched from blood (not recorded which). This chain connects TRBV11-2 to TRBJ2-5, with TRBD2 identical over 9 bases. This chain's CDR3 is CASSLVGGGAVFETQYF. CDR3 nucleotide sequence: TGTGCCAGCAGCTTAGTCGGCGGGGGGGCCGTTTTTGAGACCCAGTACTTC. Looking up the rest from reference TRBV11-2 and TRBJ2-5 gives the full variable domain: EAGVAQSPRYKIIEKRQSVAFWCNPISGHATLYWYQQILGQGPKLLIQFQNNGVVDDSQLPKDRFSAERLKGVDSTLKIQPAKLEDSAVYLCASSLVGGGAVFETQYFGPGTRLLVL.